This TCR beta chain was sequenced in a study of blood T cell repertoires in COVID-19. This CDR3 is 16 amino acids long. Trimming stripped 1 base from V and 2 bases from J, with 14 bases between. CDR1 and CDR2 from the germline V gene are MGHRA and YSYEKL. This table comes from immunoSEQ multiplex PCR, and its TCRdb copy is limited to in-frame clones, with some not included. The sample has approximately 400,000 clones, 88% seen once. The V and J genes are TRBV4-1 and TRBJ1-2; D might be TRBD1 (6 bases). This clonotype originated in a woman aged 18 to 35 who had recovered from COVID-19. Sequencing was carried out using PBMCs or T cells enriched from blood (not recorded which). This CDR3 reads CASSQGTLDRNYGYTF. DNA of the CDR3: TGCGCCAGCAGCCAAGGCACTCTGGACAGAAACTATGGCTACACCTTC.